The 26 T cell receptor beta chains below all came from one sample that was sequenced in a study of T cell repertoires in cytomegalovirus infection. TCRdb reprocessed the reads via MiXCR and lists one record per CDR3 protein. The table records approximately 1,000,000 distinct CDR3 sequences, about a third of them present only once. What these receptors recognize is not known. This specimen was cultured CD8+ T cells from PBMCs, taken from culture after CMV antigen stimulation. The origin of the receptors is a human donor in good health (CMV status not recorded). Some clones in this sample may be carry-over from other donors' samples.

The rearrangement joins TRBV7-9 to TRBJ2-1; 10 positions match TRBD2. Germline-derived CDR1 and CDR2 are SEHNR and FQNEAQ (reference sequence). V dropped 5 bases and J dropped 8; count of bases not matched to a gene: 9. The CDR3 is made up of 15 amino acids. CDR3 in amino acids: CASSLGAGGRDEQFF. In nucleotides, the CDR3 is TGTGCCAGCAGCCTTGGAGCGGGGGGGCGGGATGAGCAGTTCTTC. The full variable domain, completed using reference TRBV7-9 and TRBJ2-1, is DTGVSQNPRHKITKRGQNVTFRCDPISEHNRLYWYRQTLGQGPEFLTYFQNEAQLEKSRLLSDRFSAERPKGSFSTLEIQRTEQGDSAMYLCASSLGAGGRDEQFFGPGTRLTVL.

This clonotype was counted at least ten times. The CDR3 sequence is CASSPGAGGNQPQHF. The CDR3 coding sequence is TGTGCCAGCAGCCCTGGAGCTGGGGGAAATCAGCCCCAGCATTTT. The V call is TRBV7-8, the J call TRBJ1-5; D possibly corresponds to TRBD1 (5 bases). The CDR3 sequence is 15 residues long. In germline, CDR1 is SGHVS, CDR2 FQNEAQ. The V and J ends lost 5 bases and 4 bases respectively, with 15 bases between them.

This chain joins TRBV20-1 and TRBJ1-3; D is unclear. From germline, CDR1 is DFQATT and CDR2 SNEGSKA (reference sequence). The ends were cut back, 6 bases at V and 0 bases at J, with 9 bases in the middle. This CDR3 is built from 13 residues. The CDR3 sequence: CSAGAYSGNTIYF. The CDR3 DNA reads TGCAGTGCAGGTGCTTACTCTGGAAACACCATATATTTT.

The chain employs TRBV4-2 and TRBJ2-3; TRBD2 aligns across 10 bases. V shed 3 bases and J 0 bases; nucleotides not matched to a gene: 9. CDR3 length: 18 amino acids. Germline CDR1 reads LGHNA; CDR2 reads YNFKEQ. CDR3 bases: TGTGCCAGCAGCCATGGGCATCTAGCGGGGGAGAGCACAGATACGCAGTATTTT. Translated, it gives CASSHGHLAGESTDTQYF.

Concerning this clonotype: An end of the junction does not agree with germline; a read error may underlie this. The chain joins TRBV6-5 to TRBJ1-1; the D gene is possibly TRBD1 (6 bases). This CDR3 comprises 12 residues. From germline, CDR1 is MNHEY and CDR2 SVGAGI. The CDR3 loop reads CVSSYEGVEAFF. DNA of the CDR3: TGTGTCAGCAGTTACGAGGGGGTTGAAGCTTTCTTT.

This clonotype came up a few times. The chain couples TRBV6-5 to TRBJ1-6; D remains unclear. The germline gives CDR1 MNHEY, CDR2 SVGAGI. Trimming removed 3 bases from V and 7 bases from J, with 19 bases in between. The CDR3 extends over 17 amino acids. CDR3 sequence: CASSYSPYGEMNSPLHF. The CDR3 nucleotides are TGTGCCAGCAGTTATTCCCCCTATGGGGAGATGAATTCACCCCTCCACTTT.

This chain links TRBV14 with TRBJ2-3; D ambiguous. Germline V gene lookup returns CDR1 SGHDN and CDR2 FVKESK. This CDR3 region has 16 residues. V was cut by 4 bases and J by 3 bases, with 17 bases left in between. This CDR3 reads CASSPRAGPGTDTQYF. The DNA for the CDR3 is TGTGCCAGCAGCCCCCGGGCTGGTCCGGGTACAGATACGCAGTATTTT.

CDR3 amino acids: CSCPGTGYPPFTDTQYF. In nucleotides, the CDR3 is TGCAGTTGTCCCGGGACAGGGTACCCTCCATTCACAGATACGCAGTATTTT. The J gene is TRBJ2-3, the V gene TRBV20-1, with 9 nucleotides matching TRBD1. With 8 bases clipped from V and 2 bases from J, the junction kept 17 bases outside the gene matches. Germline V gene lookup returns CDR1 DFQATT and CDR2 SNEGSKA (reference sequence). CDR3 size: 17 residues.

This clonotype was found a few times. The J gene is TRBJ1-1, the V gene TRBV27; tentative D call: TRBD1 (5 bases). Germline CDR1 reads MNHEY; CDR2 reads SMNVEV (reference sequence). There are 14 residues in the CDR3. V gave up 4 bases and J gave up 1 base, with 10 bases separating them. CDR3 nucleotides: TGTGCCAGCAGTTATGGGGCGCCGAACACTGAAGCTTTCTTT. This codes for CASSYGAPNTEAFF.

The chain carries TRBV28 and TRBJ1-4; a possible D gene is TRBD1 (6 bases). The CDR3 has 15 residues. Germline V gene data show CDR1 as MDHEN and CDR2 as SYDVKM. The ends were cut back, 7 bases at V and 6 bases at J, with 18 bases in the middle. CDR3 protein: CASTIAGDWDEKLFF. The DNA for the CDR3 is TGTGCCAGCACCATCGCAGGGGACTGGGATGAAAAACTGTTTTTT.

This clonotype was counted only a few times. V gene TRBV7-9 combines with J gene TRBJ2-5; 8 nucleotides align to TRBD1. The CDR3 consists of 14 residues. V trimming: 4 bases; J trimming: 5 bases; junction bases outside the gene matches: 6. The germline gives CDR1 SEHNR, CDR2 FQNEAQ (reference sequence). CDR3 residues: CASSSTDREETQYF. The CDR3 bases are TGTGCCAGCAGCTCAACGGACAGGGAGGAGACCCAGTACTTC.

Here the CDR3 reads CATSDPSFAHNEQFF. CDR3 coding DNA: TGTGCCACCAGTGATCCCAGCTTCGCCCACAATGAGCAGTTCTTC. The V gene is TRBV24-1, the J gene TRBJ2-1; no firm D call. Trimming removed 3 bases at V and 5 bases at J, with 13 bases between. Germline V CDR1 and CDR2: KGHDR, SFDVKD. This CDR3 spans 15 amino acids.

The CDR3 nucleotides are TGTGCCAGCAGCCCAGGGGAGAGAAAGGAAAAACTGTTTTTT. Translation: CASSPGERKEKLFF. The rearrangement joins TRBV7-9 to TRBJ1-4, with D possibly being TRBD1 (6 bases). Germline CDR1 and CDR2: SEHNR and FQNEAQ (reference sequence). CDR3 length: 14 residues. V gave up 5 bases and J gave up 8 bases, with 15 bases separating them.

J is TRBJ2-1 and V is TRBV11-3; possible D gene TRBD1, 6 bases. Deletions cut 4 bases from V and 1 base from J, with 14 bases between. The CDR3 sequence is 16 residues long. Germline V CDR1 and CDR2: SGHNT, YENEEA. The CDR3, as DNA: TGTGCCAGCAGCTCCAGGGGTTTTGGGTCCTACAATGAGCAGTTCTTC. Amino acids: CASSSRGFGSYNEQFF.

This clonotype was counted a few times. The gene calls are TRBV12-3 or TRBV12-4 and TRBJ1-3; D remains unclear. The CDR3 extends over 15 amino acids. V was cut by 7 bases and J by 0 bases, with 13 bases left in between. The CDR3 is CASTPGPNSGNTIYF. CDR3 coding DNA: TGTGCCAGCACCCCCGGGCCTAACTCTGGAAACACCATATATTTT.

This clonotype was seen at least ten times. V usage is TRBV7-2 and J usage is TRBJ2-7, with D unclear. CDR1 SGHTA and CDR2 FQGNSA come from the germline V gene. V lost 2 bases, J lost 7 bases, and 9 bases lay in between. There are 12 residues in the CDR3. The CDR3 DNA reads TGTGCCAGCAGCTTATCAAATTTGGAGCAGTACTTC. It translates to CASSLSNLEQYF.

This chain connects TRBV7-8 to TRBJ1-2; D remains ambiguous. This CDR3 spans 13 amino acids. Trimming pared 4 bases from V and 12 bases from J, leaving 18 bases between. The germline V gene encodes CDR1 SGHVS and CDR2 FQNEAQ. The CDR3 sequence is CASSSNFDGLHTF. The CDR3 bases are TGTGCCAGCAGCTCAAATTTTGACGGCCTGCACACCTTC.

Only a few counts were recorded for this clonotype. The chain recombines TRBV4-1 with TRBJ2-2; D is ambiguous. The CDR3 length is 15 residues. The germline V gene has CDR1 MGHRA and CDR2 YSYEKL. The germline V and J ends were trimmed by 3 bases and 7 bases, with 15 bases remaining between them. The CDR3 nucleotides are TGCGCCAGCAGCCATCCGCCTGCAGGTCACGGGGAGCTGTTTTTT. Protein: CASSHPPAGHGELFF.

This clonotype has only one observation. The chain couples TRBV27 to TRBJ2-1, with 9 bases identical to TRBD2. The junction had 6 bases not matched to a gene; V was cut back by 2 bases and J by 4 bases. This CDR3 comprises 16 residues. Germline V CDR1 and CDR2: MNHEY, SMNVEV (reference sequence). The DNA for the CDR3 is TGTGCCAGCAGTTTAGCGGTAGCGGGGGTATACAATGAGCAGTTCTTC. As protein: CASSLAVAGVYNEQFF.

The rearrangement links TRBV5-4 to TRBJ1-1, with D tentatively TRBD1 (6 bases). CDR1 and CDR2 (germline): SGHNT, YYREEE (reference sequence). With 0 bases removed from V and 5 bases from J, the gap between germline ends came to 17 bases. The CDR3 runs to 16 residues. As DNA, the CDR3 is TGTGCCAGCAGCTTGGATTTCCCGGGGGCTGAGACTGAAGCTTTCTTT. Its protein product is CASSLDFPGAETEAFF. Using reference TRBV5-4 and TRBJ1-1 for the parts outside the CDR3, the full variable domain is ETGVTQSPTHLIKTRGQQVTLRCSSQSGHNTVSWYQQALGQGPQFIFQYYREEENGRGNFPPRFSGLQFPNYSSELNVNALELDDSALYLCASSLDFPGAETEAFFGQGTRLTVV.

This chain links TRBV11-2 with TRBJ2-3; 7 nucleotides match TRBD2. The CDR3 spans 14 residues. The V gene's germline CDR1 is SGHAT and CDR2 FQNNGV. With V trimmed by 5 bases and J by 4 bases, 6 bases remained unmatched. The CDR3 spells CASSPGAGSDTQYF. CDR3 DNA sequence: TGTGCCAGCAGCCCCGGAGCGGGATCAGATACGCAGTATTTT.

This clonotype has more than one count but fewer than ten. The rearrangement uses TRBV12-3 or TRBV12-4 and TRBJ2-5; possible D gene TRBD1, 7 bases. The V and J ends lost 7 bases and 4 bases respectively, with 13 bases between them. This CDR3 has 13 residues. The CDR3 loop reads CASTLQGGETQYF. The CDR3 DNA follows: TGTGCCAGCACCTTGCAGGGGGGAGAGACCCAGTACTTC.

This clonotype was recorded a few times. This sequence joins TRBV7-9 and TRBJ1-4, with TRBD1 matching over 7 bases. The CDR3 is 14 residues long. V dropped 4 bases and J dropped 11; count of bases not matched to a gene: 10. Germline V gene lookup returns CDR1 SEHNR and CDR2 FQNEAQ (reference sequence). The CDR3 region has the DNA TGTGCCAGCAGCTCTTGGGACAGCCGTGGCAAACTGTTTTTT. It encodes CASSSWDSRGKLFF.

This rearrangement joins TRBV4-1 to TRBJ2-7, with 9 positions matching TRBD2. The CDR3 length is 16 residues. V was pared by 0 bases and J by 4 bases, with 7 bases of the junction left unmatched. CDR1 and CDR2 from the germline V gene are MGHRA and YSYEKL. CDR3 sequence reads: CASSQEGLAMGYEQYF. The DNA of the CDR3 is TGCGCCAGCAGCCAAGAGGGACTAGCAATGGGGTACGAGCAGTACTTC.

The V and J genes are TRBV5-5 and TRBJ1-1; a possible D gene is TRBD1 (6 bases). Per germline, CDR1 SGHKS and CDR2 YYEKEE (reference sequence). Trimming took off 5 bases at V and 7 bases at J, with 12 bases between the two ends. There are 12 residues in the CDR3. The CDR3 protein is CASSWGAVEAFF. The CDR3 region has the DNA TGTGCCAGCAGTTGGGGGGCGGTTGAAGCTTTCTTT.

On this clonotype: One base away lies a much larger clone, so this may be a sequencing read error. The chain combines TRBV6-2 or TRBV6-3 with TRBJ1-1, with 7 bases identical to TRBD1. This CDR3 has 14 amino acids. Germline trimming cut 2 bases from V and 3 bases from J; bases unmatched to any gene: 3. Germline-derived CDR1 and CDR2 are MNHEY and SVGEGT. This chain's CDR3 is CASSYNRGYTEAFF. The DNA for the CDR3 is TGTGCCAGCAGTTACAACAGGGGATACACTGAAGCTTTCTTT.